These 25 T cell receptor beta chains were sequenced from one sample in a study of blood T cell repertoires in COVID-19. Using immunoSEQ multiplex PCR, the repertoire was profiled, and TCRdb retains in-frame clones only, with some absent. The sample yields some 180,000 clones, around 84% seen once. Material: peripheral blood. The receptors were gathered from a human donor in a cohort sampled during active COVID-19.

Worth noting for this clone: The same CDR3 also results from other DNA sequences found in this sample. The chain has TRBV27 and TRBJ2-1; the D is unclear. CDR1 is MNHEY and CDR2 is SMNVEV in the germline V gene (reference sequence). There are 11 residues in the CDR3. The V end was cut by 6 bases, the J end by 3 bases, with 3 bases between. This chain's CDR3 is CASSHYNEQFF. As DNA, the CDR3 is TGTGCCAGCAGCCACTACAATGAGCAGTTCTTC.

The V gene is TRBV6-1, the J gene TRBJ2-5; D may be TRBD2 (7 bases). This CDR3 has 17 amino acids. V gave up 0 bases and J gave up 2 bases, with 16 bases separating them. Per germline, CDR1 MNHNS and CDR2 SASEGT. The CDR3 region is CASSEARGGYQQETQYF. The CDR3 bases are TGTGCCAGCAGTGAAGCGAGGGGGGGCTACCAACAAGAGACCCAGTACTTC.

This chain joins TRBV19 and TRBJ2-7, with TRBD2 matching over 8 bases. Losses at the gene ends were 5 bases for V and 3 bases for J; bases not matched to a gene: 9. The germline V gene has CDR1 LNHDA and CDR2 SQIVND (reference sequence). The CDR3 runs to 15 residues. CDR3 DNA sequence: TGTGCCAGTAGTCCTGGGAGAAGCGGGAGCTACGAGCAGTACTTC. Translating gives CASSPGRSGSYEQYF.

The chain uses TRBV28 and TRBJ2-3, with TRBD2 matching 7 bases. The CDR3 is 15 residues long. CDR1 is MDHEN, CDR2 SYDVKM, per germline. V lost 6 bases, J lost 4 bases, and 10 bases stayed unmatched. The CDR3: CASSKGGDSADTQYF. The CDR3 DNA reads TGTGCCAGCAGCAAGGGAGGGGATAGTGCAGATACGCAGTATTTT.

About this clone itself: The same CDR3 is also encoded by other DNA sequences in this sample. The genes are TRBV3-1 (or the pseudogene TRBV3-2) and TRBJ2-7, with 12 positions matching TRBD2. Germline V gene data show CDR1 as LGHDT and CDR2 as YNNKEL (reference sequence). The CDR3 loop spans 14 amino acids. The V and J ends lost 4 bases and 6 bases, in that order; junction bases with no gene match: 4. This chain's CDR3 is CASSLGLAGSEQYF. DNA for the CDR3: TGTGCCAGCAGCCTGGGACTAGCGGGCAGCGAGCAGTACTTC.

The chain has TRBV28 and TRBJ2-7, with a weak D call TRBD1 (6 bases). The germline gives CDR1 MDHEN, CDR2 SYDVKM. V lost 8 bases to trimming and J lost 2 bases, with 19 bases between them. CDR3 length equals 15 residues. The CDR3 DNA reads as TGTGCCAGCCGGAATCAACAGGGAGTAACCTACGAGCAGTACTTC. This codes for CASRNQQGVTYEQYF.

The chain uses TRBV28 and TRBJ2-7; 7 positions match TRBD2. Germline assignment: CDR1 MDHEN and CDR2 SYDVKM. V was clipped by 5 bases and J by 9 bases; unmatched bases: 4. The CDR3 contains 11 residues. CDR3 in amino acids: CASSPGGGQYF. In DNA, the CDR3 is TGTGCCAGCAGTCCGGGGGGAGGGCAGTACTTC.

In DNA form, the CDR3 reads TGTGCCAGTAGTATACTATTTGCCTGGAATGAGCAGTTCTTC. This sequence encodes CASSILFAWNEQFF. The J gene is TRBJ2-1, the V gene TRBV19; D not certain. Germline values: CDR1 LNHDA, CDR2 SQIVND (reference sequence). V was pared by 2 bases and J by 7 bases, with 12 bases between. The CDR3 loop spans 14 amino acids.

The chain couples TRBV5-1 to TRBJ2-1, with no clear D. The CDR3 is 11 residues long. Between the trimmed V and J ends, which lost 6 bases and 9 bases, there was a span of 10 bases. From germline, CDR1 is SGHRS and CDR2 YFSETQ. The chain's CDR3 is CASTRSGEQFF. For the CDR3, the DNA is TGCGCCAGCACCCGGTCGGGTGAGCAGTTCTTC.

This rearrangement joins TRBV5-6 to TRBJ2-2; TRBD2 matches 12 bases. The CDR3 consists of 17 residues. Trimming cost V 0 bases and J 6 bases; bases outside gene matches: 6. CDR1 and CDR2 from the germline V gene are SGHDT and YYEEEE. CDR3 DNA sequence: TGTGCCAGCAGCTTGGGACTAGCGGGAGCTTATGCCGGGGAGCTGTTTTTT. This encodes CASSLGLAGAYAGELFF.

This clone has just one count. This chain links TRBV19 with TRBJ2-7, with 10 bases identical to TRBD2. V lost 6 bases, J lost 2 bases, and 13 bases stayed unmatched. CDR1 is LNHDA and CDR2 is SQIVND in the germline V gene (reference sequence). This CDR3 is built from 17 residues. CDR3 nucleotides: TGTGCCAGTAGCGAAACTAGCGGGACCCAAAAAACCTACGAGCAGTACTTC. Its translation is CASSETSGTQKTYEQYF.

V is TRBV28 and J is TRBJ2-7; 14 nucleotides agree with TRBD2. Looked up from germline, CDR1 is MDHEN and CDR2 is SYDVKM. This CDR3 contains 15 residues. V shed 5 bases and J 4 bases; nucleotides not matched to a gene: 4. The CDR3 is CASSGTSGSSYEQYF. The CDR3 DNA follows: TGTGCCAGCAGTGGGACTAGCGGGAGCTCTTACGAGCAGTACTTC.

The chain is built from TRBV15 and TRBJ2-4; 7 nucleotides match TRBD1. Germline V gene lookup returns CDR1 LNHNV and CDR2 YYDKDF (reference sequence). The CDR3 is 18 residues long. V shed 4 bases and J 0 bases; nucleotides not matched to a gene: 12. The chain's CDR3 is CATSTGTAISLAKNIQYF. The DNA of the CDR3 is TGTGCCACCAGCACCGGGACAGCAATATCTCTAGCCAAAAACATTCAGTACTTC. Full variable domain (rest looked up from reference TRBV15 and TRBJ2-4): DAMVIQNPRYQVTQFGKPVTLSCSQTLNHNVMYWYQQKSSQAPKLLFHYYDKDFNNEADTPDNFQSRRPNTSFCFLDIRSPGLGDTAMYLCATSTGTAISLAKNIQYFGAGTRLSVL.

V usage is TRBV27 and J usage is TRBJ2-7; 7 nucleotides match TRBD1. The V gene end was trimmed by 6 bases and the J gene end by 4 bases; junction bases not matched to a gene: 3. CDR1 and CDR2 (germline): MNHEY, SMNVEV (reference sequence). The CDR3 length is 12 residues. CDR3 nucleotide sequence: TGTGCCAGCAGAGGGGGCTCGTACGAGCAGTACTTC. Its translation is CASRGGSYEQYF.

The chain uses TRBV2 and TRBJ2-7, with TRBD1 as a possible D gene (5 bases). Trimming stripped 3 bases from V and 2 bases from J, with 14 bases between. This CDR3 spans 15 amino acids. Germline loops: CDR1 SNHLY, CDR2 FYNNEI. CDR3 bases: TGTGCCAGCAGTGAGGGGCAGCCGATTACCTACGAGCAGTACTTC. Protein: CASSEGQPITYEQYF.

This clone was recorded once. The rearrangement uses TRBV15 and TRBJ2-3, with 8 bases that match TRBD2. The CDR3 runs 16 residues. With 2 bases clipped from V and 2 bases from J, the junction kept 6 bases outside the gene matches. Looked up from germline, CDR1 is LNHNV and CDR2 is YYDKDF (reference sequence). CDR3 in amino acids: CATSRRLAGSTDTQYF. Here the CDR3 DNA reads TGTGCCACCAGCAGACGGTTAGCGGGATCCACAGATACGCAGTATTTT. The full variable domain, with the rest looked up from reference TRBV15 and TRBJ2-3, is DAMVIQNPRYQVTQFGKPVTLSCSQTLNHNVMYWYQQKSSQAPKLLFHYYDKDFNNEADTPDNFQSRRPNTSFCFLDIRSPGLGDTAMYLCATSRRLAGSTDTQYFGPGTRLTVL.

The chain joins TRBV11-2 to TRBJ2-7, with D possibly matching TRBD1 (6 bases). The CDR3 runs 16 residues. V gave up 0 bases and J gave up 4 bases, with 16 bases separating them. Germline CDR1 reads SGHAT; CDR2 reads FQNNGV. This chain's CDR3 is CASSLDRTDLRYEQYF. DNA of the CDR3: TGTGCCAGCAGCTTAGATAGGACAGATCTGAGGTACGAGCAGTACTTC. Using reference TRBV11-2 and TRBJ2-7 for the parts outside the CDR3, the full variable domain is EAGVAQSPRYKIIEKRQSVAFWCNPISGHATLYWYQQILGQGPKLLIQFQNNGVVDDSQLPKDRFSAERLKGVDSTLKIQPAKLEDSAVYLCASSLDRTDLRYEQYFGPGTRLTVT.

J is TRBJ1-2 and V is TRBV4-2; unclear D gene. The CDR3 spans 16 residues. V was shortened by 0 bases and J by 0 bases, with 11 bases between the two germline ends. Germline V gives CDR1 LGHNA, CDR2 YNFKEQ. CDR3 amino acids: CASSQDLAISNYGYTF. The CDR3 bases are TGTGCCAGCAGCCAAGATTTGGCCATCTCTAACTATGGCTACACCTTC.

V and J are TRBV6-2 or TRBV6-3 and TRBJ1-5; 8 bases line up with TRBD1. Trimming cost V 2 bases and J 0 bases; bases outside gene matches: 12. Germline V gene lookup returns CDR1 MNHEY and CDR2 SVGEGT. The CDR3 sequence is 19 residues long. The CDR3 DNA reads as TGTGCCAGCAGTTACGATTCGGGCAGGGGGCGACTTAGCAATCAGCCCCAGCATTTT. Translation: CASSYDSGRGRLSNQPQHF.

The sample holds a few counts of this clone. The chain employs TRBV6-1 and TRBJ1-5, with 8 bases lining up with TRBD1. The trim removed 4 bases at V and 2 bases at J, leaving 7 bases unmatched. This CDR3 comprises 16 residues. Germline-derived CDR1 and CDR2 are MNHNS and SASEGT. CDR3 sequence reads: CASSALDRGGNQPQHF. DNA of the CDR3: TGTGCCAGCAGTGCCCTCGACAGGGGTGGCAATCAGCCCCAGCATTTT.

This clone was detected only a few times. The rearrangement joins TRBV28 to TRBJ2-1, with 14 bases identical to TRBD2. In germline, CDR1 is MDHEN, CDR2 SYDVKM. The CDR3 runs to 17 residues. The junction had 11 bases not matched to a gene; V was cut back by 4 bases and J by 9 bases. The CDR3 nucleotides are TGTGCCAGCAGTTCCCCGGCCGGGACTAGCGGGAGAGGTGAGCAGTTCTTC. It encodes CASSSPAGTSGRGEQFF. Combining the CDR3 with reference TRBV28 and TRBJ2-1 gives the whole variable domain DVKVTQSSRYLVKRTGEKVFLECVQDMDHENMFWYRQDPGLGLRLIYFSYDVKMKEKGDIPEGYSVSREKKERFSLILESASTNQTSMYLCASSSPAGTSGRGEQFFGPGTRLTVL.

The rearrangement joins TRBV2 to TRBJ1-2; 9 nucleotides agree with TRBD1. The CDR3 totals 15 residues. Trimming took 6 bases from V and 3 from J; bases not matched to a gene: 8. Per the germline V gene, CDR1 is SNHLY and CDR2 is FYNNEI. The CDR3 reads CASSQQGAHYYGYTF. As DNA, the CDR3 is TGTGCCAGCAGCCAACAGGGGGCGCACTACTATGGCTACACCTTC.

The chain couples TRBV28 to TRBJ1-4, with D possibly TRBD1 on 6 matching bases. Trimming left V 8 bases short and J 6 bases short, with 13 bases between. Germline V gene data show CDR1 as MDHEN and CDR2 as SYDVKM. The CDR3 loop spans 13 amino acids. The DNA of the CDR3 is TGTGCCAGCTCCGGGACAAATTATGAAAAACTGTTTTTT. Translating gives CASSGTNYEKLFF.

The J gene is TRBJ2-3, the V gene TRBV4-1; D gene uncertain. Germline loops: CDR1 MGHRA, CDR2 YSYEKL. Trimming took off 0 bases at V and 4 bases at J, with 8 bases between the two ends. The CDR3 contains 14 residues. The CDR3 region is CASSQEPGSDTQYF. The CDR3 DNA reads TGCGCCAGCAGCCAAGAGCCGGGTTCAGATACGCAGTATTTT.

The rearrangement uses TRBV2 and TRBJ1-6; D gene ambiguous. From germline, CDR1 is SNHLY and CDR2 FYNNEI. With 4 bases removed from V and 10 bases from J, the gap between germline ends came to 5 bases. The CDR3 spans 11 residues. In nucleotides, the CDR3 is TGTGCCAGCAGTGGGAGGTCACCCCTCCACTTT. It yields the protein CASSGRSPLHF.